Below, 7 T cell receptor beta chains from the same sample are listed, as sequenced in a study of a mutant IDH1 vaccine in newly diagnosed glioma (TCRdb year 2021). This specimen's time point label, interpreted: baseline, week 1 (first vaccination visit). This specimen's treatment or condition label, per the study, means: pre-vaccination baseline after standard-of-care therapy. Library generation was performed with the immunoSEQ multiplex PCR assay. TCRdb holds this immuneACCESS table with in-frame rearrangements only. Some clones are missing; in checked studies, unresolved V genes explain under half, and the rest has no known cause. The sample table holds 80,000 to 100,000 clones, of which around 77% were seen once. Roughly 6.9% of the sample rests with the top ten. Sequencing was performed on PBMCs, taken from a glioma patient treated with radiotherapy, temozolomide or both. These receptors were collected from a man aged 35-49 years with glioma.

The chain links TRBV4-1 to TRBJ2-7; D is unclear. The CDR3 covers 15 residues. Germline CDR1 is MGHRA and CDR2 is YSYEKL. V was clipped by 0 bases and J by 1 base, with 10 bases between them. The CDR3: CASSQEWQPSYEQYF. The CDR3, as DNA: TGCGCCAGCAGCCAAGAGTGGCAGCCTTCCTACGAGCAGTACTTC.

This clone came up a few times. The chain is built from TRBV9 and TRBJ2-1; D tentatively reads TRBD1 or TRBD2 (5 bases each). The CDR3 length is 13 residues. Trimming cost V 3 bases and J 4 bases, with 8 bases left between them. Germline V CDR1 and CDR2: SGDLS, YYNGEE. CDR3 region: CASSAGLYNEQFF. The CDR3 nucleotides are TGTGCCAGCAGCGCGGGGCTTTACAATGAGCAGTTCTTC.

V and J are TRBV9 and TRBJ2-1, with a tentative D call TRBD2 (5 bases). Germline values: CDR1 SGDLS, CDR2 YYNGEE. V was trimmed by 4 bases and J by 5 bases, leaving 7 bases between them. The CDR3 has 12 amino acids. The CDR3 is CASSWTDNEQFF. The CDR3 DNA reads as TGTGCCAGCAGCTGGACTGACAATGAGCAGTTCTTC.

The chain is built from TRBV27 and TRBJ2-7; D tentatively fits TRBD1 or TRBD2 (5 bases each). Trimming cost V 3 bases and J 3 bases, with 9 bases left between them. CDR1 MNHEY and CDR2 SMNVEV come from the germline V gene (reference sequence). This CDR3 region has 13 residues. For the CDR3, the DNA is TGTGCCAGCAGTTTCGGGGCGGGCTACGAGCAGTACTTC. This encodes CASSFGAGYEQYF.

The chain combines TRBV11-3 with TRBJ2-5; possibly TRBD2 for D (6 bases). The end of the DNA is better explained by TRBJ2-7, so the J call may be wrong. CDR3 length: 15 amino acids. Germline loops: CDR1 SGHNT, CDR2 YENEEA. CDR3 protein: CASSLSGWSSYEQYF. CDR3 sequence (DNA): TGTGCCAGCAGCTTGAGCGGGTGGAGCTCCTACGAGCAGTACTTC.

The J gene is TRBJ2-7, the V gene TRBV4-3; D gene uncertain. The CDR3 totals 15 residues. V was clipped by 4 bases and J by 0 bases, with 13 bases between them. Per the germline V gene, CDR1 is LGHNA and CDR2 is YSLEER. Here the CDR3 DNA reads TGCGCCAGCAGCCGTCGTATGGCGAGCTCCTACGAGCAGTACTTC. The encoded protein is CASSRRMASSYEQYF.

The rearrangement uses TRBV6-4 and TRBJ2-7, with 12 positions matching TRBD1. The CDR3 sequence is 15 residues long. Germline assignment: CDR1 MRHNA and CDR2 SNTAGT. The junction had 4 bases not matched to a gene; V was cut back by 7 bases and J by 0 bases. CDR3 DNA sequence: TGTGCCAGCAACACGGGACAGGGGGCCTCCTACGAGCAGTACTTC. Translated: CASNTGQGASYEQYF.